This T cell receptor (beta chain) was recorded in a study of blood T cells in healthy people across ages (dated by TCRdb to 2013 to 2016). For the wider study: In model experiments, roughly one uniquely barcoded TCR beta cDNA molecule per two T cells was captured by template switching. The study measured age-related changes in TCR beta repertoire diversity using deep sequencing normalized with unique cDNA molecular identifiers. Four age groups were formed from the donors: young (average approximately 17 years), middle-aged (roughly 38), aged (roughly 58) and long-lived (more than 75). Two additional independent replicas of 1 million unique cDNA reads from the same blood draw were analyzed for two donors (one aged 18 to 30 and one aged 80 or older).

Comments on this clonotype: The antigen it binds to is not known. Compared with germline, one end of the junction differs, possibly owing to a read error.

Spanning cysteine to phenylalanine, the CDR3 consists of 15 amino acids. Of the read, only the CDR3 DNA is kept; its 45 bases are in frame from base 1. What the authors observed across the whole study: There was a strong correlation between observed TCR beta diversity and the percentage of naive T cells measured by flow cytometry. Compared with the aged group, the long-lived group had more naive CD4+ T cells, fewer expanded clones and increased TCR diversity, suggesting age selection. Because profiling used bulk unsorted PBMCs, naive and antigen-experienced compartments could not be compared conclusively. Estimates of total diversity from one million sequenced T cells were regarded as lower bounds and underestimates. Because the CMV infection status of the donors was unknown, age-related changes in expanded clonotypes may potentially have been confounded. As age increased, observed TCR beta diversity per million T cells dropped in a roughly linear way, and a significant reduction was already evident by age about 40.

The library was built by means of 5' RACE. The reads were generated on an Illumina HiSeq 2500. A second PCR of roughly 7 to 11 cycles was performed with a sample-barcoded 5' primer and a J-beta primer mix. A unique molecular identifier was introduced onto each TCR beta cDNA molecule by a template-switch 5' adaptor carrying 12 random nucleotides. Each sample yielded at least 2.5 million CDR3-containing paired-end reads. All of the RNA was converted into first-strand cDNA using the Mint cDNA synthesis kit, with a TRBC-specific oligonucleotide serving as the primer. After uracil-DNA glycosylase treatment, a first 18-cycle PCR used universal primers M1SS and BC2_uni_R on all cDNA. Processing in the source paper ran as follows. For normalization, 1 million high-quality reads were randomly selected from each sample, with every read carrying a distinct molecular identifier. Reads with shared molecular identifiers were discarded instead of being binned into consensus sequences. MiTCR, with a Q25 quality threshold and the strictest error-elimination algorithm, was used for CDR3 identification, clonotype clustering and error correction. A nonparametric unseen species model with Euler transformation was used to estimate lower-bound total TCR beta diversity. Using fastp at Q25 and MiXCR, TCRdb reprocessed the public reads and kept productive beta chains. All rows with the same CDR3 protein become a single entry with the most common DNA and genes. It is TCRdb's table, rather than the study itself, that gives the V and J calls and clone size. The table for this sample lists about 930,000 distinct CDR3 sequences; about 27% of them were counted only once. The leading ten clones occupy more than 8.5% of the sample.

Donors were around 37 systemically healthy Caucasian individuals from Russia aged roughly 6 to 90 years. Ten milliliters of peripheral blood were drawn from each donor into EDTA-treated Vacutainer tubes. Ficoll-Paque density-gradient centrifugation was used to isolate PBMCs, with at least 7 million obtained per sample. Trizol reagent was used to extract total RNA from the PBMCs, yielding at least 6 micrograms per sample. For every donor, an aliquot of PBMCs went through flow cytometry to measure the percentages of naive CD45RAhigh/CD27high T cells. These data are also associated with another study on T cells of mothers and their children. That second report states: The donors were nine systemically healthy Caucasian individuals, made up of three mothers and their six children. cDNA synthesis consumed the entire amount of extracted RNA, loaded at around 1.4 ug RNA in each 15 ul reaction. In the second PCR, the M1S primer added sample barcodes and 2-4 random nucleotides. Each mother yielded over 9.5 million TCR beta CDR3 reads and each child some 3 million reads. TCR recombination output is similarly shaped by thymic selection in related and unrelated pairs, with a minor effect exerted by inherited differences. Normalized repertoire overlap was always found to be slightly, but never significantly, higher in related mother-child pairs than in unrelated mother-child pairs. With a sensitivity of about 100 clones per million clonotypes, no persistent microchimeric T cell clones were detected. To look for features that set related mother-child pairs apart from unrelated individuals, the researchers ran deep NGS to compare the TCR beta repertoires of mothers and children. On average, the children were 11 +/- 4 years old, while the mothers were about 40 +/- 4 years old. After adapters were ligated using NEBNext reagents, the libraries underwent 100+100 nt paired-end sequencing on an Illumina HiSeq 2000. To prevent cross-contamination, the mother and child libraries were prepared one month apart and sequenced in separate runs. For each donor, somewhere between roughly 500,000 and 2,100,000 distinct TCR beta clonotypes were identified. Naive TCR beta clonotypes were estimated from low-frequency clonotypes matched to each donor's FACS-determined naive share, without sorting.

The chain employs TRBV12-3 or TRBV12-4 and TRBJ2-1; TRBD1 agrees with 12 junctional bases. Sequenced sample: blood. The TCR was taken from a woman in her 40s in good health. The sequenced DNA: TGTGCCAGCAGTCCCCGGGACAGGGGGCAGATTGAGCGGTTCTTC. It is translated as CASSPRDRGQIERFF.